This TCR beta chain is from a study of blood T cell repertoires in COVID-19. Across the study: The study drew acute and convalescent COVID-19 samples from the United States, Italy and Spain. The analysed material was cDNA or gDNA that came from T cells, B-cell-depleted T cells, or PBMCs.

V shed 4 bases, J shed 4 bases, and the junction held 5 bases outside the gene matches. Germline CDR1 LGHNA, CDR2 YNFKEQ. The CDR3 runs 14 residues. In the original analysis: Estimation of nucleated cell counts relied on the amplification of reference gene primers. Clones were read by immunoSEQ multiplex PCR, and TCRdb kept only the in-frame ones, dropping some. The V and J calls and clone size were taken over from that table, and D and trimming were inferred from the DNA. Here the sample spans 95,000 to 150,000 clones, almost 90% being singletons. This TCR was recovered from a woman in her sixties or seventies with COVID-19, enrolled during active disease. The V and J genes are TRBV4-2 and TRBJ2-3; 7 bases are a match to TRBD1. The sequencing sample was made of peripheral blood. The DNA of the CDR3 is TGTGCCAGCAGCCTGGACAGGAACGCAGATACGCAGTATTTT. It specifies CASSLDRNADTQYF.